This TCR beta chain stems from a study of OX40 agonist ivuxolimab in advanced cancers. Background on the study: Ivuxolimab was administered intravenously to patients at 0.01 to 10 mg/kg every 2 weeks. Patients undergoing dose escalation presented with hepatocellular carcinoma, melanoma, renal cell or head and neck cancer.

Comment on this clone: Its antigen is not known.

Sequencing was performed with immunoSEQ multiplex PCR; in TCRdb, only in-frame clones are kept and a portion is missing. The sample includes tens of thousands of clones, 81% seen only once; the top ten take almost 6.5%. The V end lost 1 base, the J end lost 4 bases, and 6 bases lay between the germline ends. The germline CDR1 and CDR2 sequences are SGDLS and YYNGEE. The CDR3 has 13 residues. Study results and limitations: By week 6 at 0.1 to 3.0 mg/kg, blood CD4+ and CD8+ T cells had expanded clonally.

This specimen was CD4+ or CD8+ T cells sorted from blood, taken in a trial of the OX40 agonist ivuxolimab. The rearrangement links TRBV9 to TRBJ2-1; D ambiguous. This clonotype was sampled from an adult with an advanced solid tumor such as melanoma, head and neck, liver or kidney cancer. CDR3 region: CASSVLNYNEQFF. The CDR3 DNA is TGTGCCAGCAGCGTACTGAATTACAATGAGCAGTTCTTC. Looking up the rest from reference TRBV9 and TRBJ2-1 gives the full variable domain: DSGVTQTPKHLITATGQRVTLRCSPRSGDLSVYWYQQSLDQGLQFLIQYYNGEERAKGNILERFSAQQFPDLHSELNLSSLELGDSALYFCASSVLNYNEQFFGPGTRLTVL.